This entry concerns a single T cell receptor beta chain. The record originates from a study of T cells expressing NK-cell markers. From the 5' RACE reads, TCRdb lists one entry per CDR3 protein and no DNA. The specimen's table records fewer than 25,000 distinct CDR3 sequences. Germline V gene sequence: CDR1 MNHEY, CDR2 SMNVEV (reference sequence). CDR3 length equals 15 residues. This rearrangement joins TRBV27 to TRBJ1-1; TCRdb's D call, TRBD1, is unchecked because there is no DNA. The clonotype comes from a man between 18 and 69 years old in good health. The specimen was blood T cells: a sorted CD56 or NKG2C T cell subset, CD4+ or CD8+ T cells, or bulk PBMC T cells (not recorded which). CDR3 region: CASSTIQGTGGRAFF.